The 15 T cell receptor beta chains in this list originate from one sample, sequenced in a study of blood T cell repertoires in COVID-19. Profiling relied on immunoSEQ multiplex PCR, and the TCRdb table lists in-frame clones only, not all of them. This table has over 200,000 clones, 84% appearing once. The sample consisted of PBMCs or T cells enriched from blood (not recorded which). All receptors derive from a man aged 55 to 70 who had recovered from COVID-19.

J is TRBJ2-7 and V is TRBV2; TRBD1 matches at 8 bases. Germline CDR1 SNHLY, CDR2 FYNNEI. J was trimmed by 5 bases and V by 6 bases; bases with no gene match: 9. The CDR3 spans 14 residues. CDR3 bases: TGTGCCAGCAGGGAGTACCAGGGGGCGGACGAGCAGTACTTC. It is translated as CASREYQGADEQYF.

The count of this clone is one. The chain carries TRBV6-5 and TRBJ2-7; weak D call: TRBD1 (6 bases). Germline values: CDR1 MNHEY, CDR2 SVGAGI. V was shortened by 0 bases and J by 2 bases, with 14 bases between the two germline ends. The length of the CDR3 is 16 residues. CDR3 DNA sequence: TGTGCCAGCAGTTACTCGGGGCAGGGGTTAACCTACGAGCAGTACTTC. Encoded protein: CASSYSGQGLTYEQYF.

This clone is medium-sized within its sample. This chain uses TRBV25-1 with TRBJ1-6; D is unresolved. CDR3 length equals 16 residues. Trimming pared 2 bases from V and 0 bases from J, leaving 8 bases between. Germline V gene lookup returns CDR1 MGHDK and CDR2 SYGVNS. Here the CDR3 reads CASSEIGGSYNSPLHF. CDR3 bases: TGTGCCAGCAGTGAAATCGGAGGCTCCTATAATTCACCCCTCCACTTT.

V and J are TRBV5-1 and TRBJ2-7; the D is unclear. Germline CDR1 reads SGHRS; CDR2 reads YFSETQ. The length of the CDR3 is 14 residues. V was trimmed by 0 bases and J by 2 bases, leaving 9 bases between them. The CDR3 here is CASSLERSAYEQYF. CDR3 DNA: TGCGCCAGCAGCTTGGAGCGCAGCGCCTACGAGCAGTACTTC. Full variable domain (outside the CDR3, taken from reference TRBV5-1 and TRBJ2-7): KAGVTQTPRYLIKTRGQQVTLSCSPISGHRSVSWYQQTPGQGLQFLFEYFSETQRNKGNFPGRFSGRQFSNSRSEMNVSTLELGDSALYLCASSLERSAYEQYFGPGTRLTVT.

The CDR3 DNA reads as TGTGCCTGGAGTGTAATCGGTTCTGGAAACACCATATATTTT. Protein: CAWSVIGSGNTIYF. The chain has TRBV30 and TRBJ1-3, with unresolved D. The V gene lost 0 bases and the J gene lost 1 base, with 7 bases spanning the gap. The CDR3 extends over 14 amino acids. CDR1 is GTSNPN, CDR2 SVGIG, per germline (reference sequence).

The chain uses TRBV19 and TRBJ1-5; D possibly corresponds to TRBD1 (6 bases). CDR1 and CDR2 (germline): LNHDA, SQIVND (reference sequence). V lost 10 bases, J lost 7 bases, and 17 bases lay in between. CDR3 size: 13 residues. CDR3 bases: TGTGCCACCGACTTGGGGGCCGGGCAGCCCCAGCATTTT. Translated, it gives CATDLGAGQPQHF.

V is TRBV7-8 and J is TRBJ1-5; D gene uncertain. From germline, CDR1 is SGHVS and CDR2 FQNEAQ. CDR3 size: 15 residues. Trimming shortened V by 6 bases and J by 0 bases, and 12 bases separated the two germline ends. Here the CDR3 DNA reads TGTGCCAGCAGTGCAAATTGGCCTAGCAATCAGCCCCAGCATTTT. This gives the protein CASSANWPSNQPQHF.

The V gene is TRBV4-3, the J gene TRBJ1-5, with TRBD1 matching 9 bases. J was trimmed by 0 bases and V by 0 bases; bases with no gene match: 6. CDR3 length equals 18 residues. Germline CDR1 reads LGHNA; CDR2 reads YSLEER. The CDR3 DNA follows: TGCGCCAGCAGCCAAGATGGGGGGACAGGGATTAGCAATCAGCCCCAGCATTTT. Its translation is CASSQDGGTGISNQPQHF.

This sequence joins TRBV11-3 and TRBJ1-1, with a possible D match to TRBD1 (5 bases). Per germline, CDR1 SGHNT and CDR2 YENEEA. The CDR3 runs to 14 residues. Trimming removed 8 bases at V and 0 bases at J, with 13 bases between. This chain's CDR3 is CASHLGGVNTEAFF. CDR3 nucleotide sequence: TGTGCCAGCCACCTGGGGGGGGTGAACACTGAAGCTTTCTTT.

The rearrangement joins TRBV6-2 or TRBV6-3 to TRBJ2-7; 10 bases are a match to TRBD1. Germline V gene data show CDR1 as MNHEY and CDR2 as SVGEGT. Unmatched junction bases numbered 1, after V lost 2 bases and J lost 0 bases. The CDR3 is 15 residues long. Written as DNA, the CDR3 is TGTGCCAGCAGTTACAGGACAGGGGGCTCCTACGAGCAGTACTTC. Translating it yields CASSYRTGGSYEQYF.

This chain connects TRBV15 to TRBJ1-1, with a tentative D call TRBD1 (6 bases). The CDR3 runs to 14 residues. CDR1 LNHNV and CDR2 YYDKDF come from the germline V gene (reference sequence). Trimming pared 5 bases from V and 2 bases from J, leaving 12 bases between. CDR3 DNA sequence: TGTGCCACCAGCTTCGGACAGATAAACACTGAAGCTTTCTTT. Its protein product is CATSFGQINTEAFF.

The CDR3 DNA follows: TGTGCCAGCTCACCGACAGGGGCCGGTGGGGCCAAAAACATTCAGTACTTC. This translates into CASSPTGAGGAKNIQYF. The chain employs TRBV18 and TRBJ2-4; 8 bases are a match to TRBD1. V lost 3 bases to trimming and J lost 1 base; unmatched junction nucleotides: 8. The germline V gene has CDR1 KGHSH and CDR2 LQKENI. This CDR3 has 17 amino acids.

The CDR3 sequence: CASGASGDPETQYF. The CDR3 bases are TGTGCCAGCGGGGCTAGCGGGGATCCAGAGACCCAGTACTTC. J is TRBJ2-5 and V is TRBV3-1 (or the pseudogene TRBV3-2); 9 bases match TRBD2. After removal of 8 bases from V and 4 bases from J, the junction contained 8 bases not matched to a gene. This CDR3 is built from 14 residues. Germline loops: CDR1 LGHDT, CDR2 YNNKEL (reference sequence).

V gene TRBV7-2 combines with J gene TRBJ2-5; D call uncertain. This CDR3 is 15 amino acids long. Trimming pared 0 bases from V and 2 bases from J, leaving 10 bases between. Germline assignment: CDR1 SGHTA and CDR2 FQGNSA. The CDR3, as DNA: TGTGCCAGCAGCTTAGCCCGGCAGGTACAAGAGACCCAGTACTTC. Protein product: CASSLARQVQETQYF.

The chain employs TRBV6-2 or TRBV6-3 and TRBJ2-5; D is undetermined. The CDR3 runs to 17 residues. Trimming pared 2 bases from V and 0 bases from J, leaving 16 bases between. Germline V lookup: CDR1 MNHEY, CDR2 SVGEGT. CDR3 loop: CASSYPQGRSNQETQYF. For the CDR3, the DNA is TGTGCCAGCAGTTACCCCCAAGGCAGGTCAAACCAAGAGACCCAGTACTTC.